This T cell receptor beta chain emerged from a study of cytomegalovirus exposure and HLA in healthy donors. Study-wide context: Caucasian-associated ancestry cluster membership applied to about four fifths of around 400 genotyped donors. Study results and caveats: Based on reports, TCR beta sequences accurately predicted HLA-A and HLA-B alleles for most subjects.

V lost 2 bases and J lost 7, with 25 bases in between. Germline CDR1 ENHRY, CDR2 SYGVKD. This CDR3 has 18 residues. PCR used 60 Vbeta primers and 13 Jbeta primers. Profiling relied on immunoSEQ multiplex PCR, and the TCRdb table lists in-frame clones only, not all of them. The sample data list about 74,000 clones. Worth noting for this clone: The antigen is undetermined.

The rearrangement joins TRBV10-3 to TRBJ2-3, with D possibly being TRBD1 (7 bases). Sequenced material: PBMCs. This sequence originates from a female donor in good health and CMV-seropositive. CDR3 sequence reads: CAISEVKLQGTFRNTQYF. CDR3 in DNA: TGTGCCATCAGTGAGGTCAAACTACAGGGGACTTTCCGTAATACGCAGTATTTT.